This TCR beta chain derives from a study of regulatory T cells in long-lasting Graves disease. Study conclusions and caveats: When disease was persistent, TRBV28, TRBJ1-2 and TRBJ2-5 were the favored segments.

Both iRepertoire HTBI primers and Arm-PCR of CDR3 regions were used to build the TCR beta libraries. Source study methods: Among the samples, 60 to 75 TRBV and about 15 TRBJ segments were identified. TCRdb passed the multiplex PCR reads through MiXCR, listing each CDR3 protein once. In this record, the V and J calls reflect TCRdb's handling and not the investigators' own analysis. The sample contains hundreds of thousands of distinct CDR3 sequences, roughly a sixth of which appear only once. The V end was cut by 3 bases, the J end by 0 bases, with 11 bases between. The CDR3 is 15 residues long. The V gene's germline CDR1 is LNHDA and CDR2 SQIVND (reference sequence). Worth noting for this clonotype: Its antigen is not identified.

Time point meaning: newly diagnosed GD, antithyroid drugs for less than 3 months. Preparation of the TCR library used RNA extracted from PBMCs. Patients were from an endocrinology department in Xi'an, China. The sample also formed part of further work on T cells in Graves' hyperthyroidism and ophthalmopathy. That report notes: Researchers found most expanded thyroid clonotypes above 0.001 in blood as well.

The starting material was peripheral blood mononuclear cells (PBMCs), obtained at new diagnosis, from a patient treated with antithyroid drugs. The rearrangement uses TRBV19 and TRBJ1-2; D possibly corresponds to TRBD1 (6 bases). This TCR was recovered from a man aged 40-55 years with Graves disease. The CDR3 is CASSMWDNPNYGYTF. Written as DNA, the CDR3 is TGTGCCAGTAGTATGTGGGACAATCCTAACTATGGCTACACCTTC.